A single sample is the source of the 9 T cell receptor beta chains below, sequenced in a study of patients and donors after allogeneic stem cell transplantation. TCRdb re-called the RT-PCR reads with MiXCR, one entry per CDR3 protein. The sample holds about a million distinct CDR3 sequences; more than 15% are singletons and the top ten take about 6%. Source material: blood, either unsorted or a sorted T cell fraction (not recorded which). The receptors stem from a human donor who was either an allogeneic HSCT recipient or a stem cell or donor lymphocyte infusion donor (not recorded which). It is not recorded whose cells these are; they may come from a transplant donor.

The CDR3 region is CASSYTGGRGNQPQHF. CDR3 in DNA: TGTGCCAGCAGTTACACAGGGGGTAGAGGCAATCAGCCCCAGCATTTT. V is TRBV6-5 and J is TRBJ1-5, with 8 bases fitting TRBD1. There are 16 residues in the CDR3. V was clipped by 2 bases and J by 2 bases; unmatched bases: 5. In germline, CDR1 is MNHEY, CDR2 SVGAGI.

CDR3 sequence: CASRRRPGGLNTEAFF. In DNA form, the CDR3 reads TGTGCCAGCAGACGTAGACCAGGGGGCCTGAACACTGAAGCTTTCTTT. This rearrangement joins TRBV7-2 to TRBJ1-1, with 8 bases fitting TRBD1. Germline lookup yields CDR1 SGHTA and CDR2 FQGNSA. The CDR3 runs to 16 residues. V was pared by 6 bases and J by 0 bases, with 9 bases of the junction left unmatched.

The V call is TRBV6-2 or TRBV6-3, the J call TRBJ2-7; 8 bases fit TRBD1. Germline V gives CDR1 MNHEY, CDR2 SVGEGT. The trim removed 6 bases at V and 3 bases at J, leaving 10 bases unmatched. The CDR3 length is 15 residues. The CDR3 bases are TGTGCCAGCAGCTTACTGGGACAGGACTACTACGAGCAGTACTTC. Translating it yields CASSLLGQDYYEQYF.

This clonotype was detected ten times or more. The chain joins TRBV12-3 or TRBV12-4 to TRBJ2-3; 7 bases are a match to TRBD2. Trimming took 8 bases from V and 6 from J; bases not matched to a gene: 8. This CDR3 spans 13 amino acids. The CDR3 is CASSGGSVDTQYF. The DNA for the CDR3 is TGTGCCAGCTCGGGGGGATCGGTTGATACGCAGTATTTT.

The genes are TRBV3-1 and TRBJ2-7, with D possibly TRBD1 on 6 matching bases. Trimming left V 5 bases short and J 7 bases short, with 12 bases between. Germline CDR1 and CDR2: LGHDT and YNNKEL (reference sequence). CDR3 length: 12 amino acids. CDR3 residues: CASSGQIGEQYF. CDR3 nucleotide sequence: TGTGCCAGCAGCGGACAGATTGGGGAGCAGTACTTC.

V gene TRBV10-3 combines with J gene TRBJ1-2; D is ambiguous. Trimming pared 0 bases from V and 5 bases from J, leaving 13 bases between. Germline V gives CDR1 ENHRY, CDR2 SYGVKD. The CDR3 has 15 amino acids. The CDR3 bases are TGTGCCATCAGTGAGTCTTGGGCTTCGGATTATGGCTACACCTTC. It yields the protein CAISESWASDYGYTF.

This clonotype was counted only a few times. V is TRBV6-5 and J is TRBJ1-2; no definite D call. The germline CDR1 and CDR2 sequences are MNHEY and SVGAGI. The CDR3 extends over 15 amino acids. With 4 bases removed from V and 4 bases from J, the gap between germline ends came to 16 bases. Here the CDR3 reads CASSSDRSSPYGYTF. CDR3 bases: TGTGCCAGCAGTTCCGATAGGAGCAGCCCCTATGGCTACACCTTC.

The table lists this clonotype with many counts. This chain uses TRBV20-1 with TRBJ2-7; D ambiguous. This CDR3 has 11 residues. Deletions cut 7 bases from V and 2 bases from J, with 9 bases between. Germline V gene data show CDR1 as DFQATT and CDR2 as SNEGSKA (reference sequence). The CDR3 nucleotides read TGCAGTGGGCAGGTCACCTACGAGCAGTACTTC. The encoded protein is CSGQVTYEQYF.

The chain joins TRBV12-3 or TRBV12-4 to TRBJ2-7, with TRBD2 matching over 8 bases. This CDR3 comprises 17 residues. The junction had 18 bases not matched to a gene; V was cut back by 7 bases and J by 4 bases. In DNA, the CDR3 is TGTGCCAGCACCCCAGCGGGAGCGCTACTCGGACTTTACGAGCAGTACTTC. Translating gives CASTPAGALLGLYEQYF.